This TCR beta chain came from a study of Ad26.COV2.S vaccination and SARS-CoV-2 variants. Study conclusions and caveats: Among vaccine recipients, spike-specific TCR breadth exceeded that of placebo recipients. A substantial breadth of spike-specific CD8+ and CD4+ T cell responses after vaccination has been reported.

This table comes from immunoSEQ multiplex PCR, and its TCRdb copy is limited to in-frame clones, with some not included. The table records about 350,000 clones, approximately 90% of them present only once. Comments on this clone: The antigen is not known.

Between the trimmed V and J ends, which lost 1 base and 6 bases, there was a span of 7 bases. The CDR3 has 13 amino acids. The germline CDR1 and CDR2 sequences are MNHEY and SVGEGT. The receptor was derived from a human donor who had recovered from COVID-19. This specimen was peripheral blood, taken after recovery from COVID-19. The chain employs TRBV6-2 or TRBV6-3 and TRBJ2-1, with a weak D call TRBD2 (5 bases). The CDR3 region is CASSYFGVNEQFF. The CDR3 DNA reads TGTGCCAGCAGTTACTTCGGGGTCAATGAGCAGTTCTTC.